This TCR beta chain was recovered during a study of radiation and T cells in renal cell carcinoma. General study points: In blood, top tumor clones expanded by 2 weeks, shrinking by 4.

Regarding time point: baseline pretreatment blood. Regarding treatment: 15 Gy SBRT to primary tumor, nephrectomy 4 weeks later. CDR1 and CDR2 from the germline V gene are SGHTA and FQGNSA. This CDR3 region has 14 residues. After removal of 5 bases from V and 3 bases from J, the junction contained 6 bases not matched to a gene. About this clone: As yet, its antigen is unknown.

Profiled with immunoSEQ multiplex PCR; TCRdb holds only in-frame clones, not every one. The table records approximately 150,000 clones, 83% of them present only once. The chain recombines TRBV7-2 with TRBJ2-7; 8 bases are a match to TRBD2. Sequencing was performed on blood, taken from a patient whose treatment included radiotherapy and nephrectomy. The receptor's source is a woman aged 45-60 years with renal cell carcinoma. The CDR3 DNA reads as TGTGCCAGCAGCCCCCGGGGGGGAATCTACGAGCAGTACTTC. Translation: CASSPRGGIYEQYF.